This is a list of T cell receptor beta chains from one sample in a study of T cell responses to AZD1222 COVID-19 vaccine. Method: immunoSEQ multiplex PCR; TCRdb's copy keeps in-frame clones and lacks some. The table includes 100,000 or so clones, 92% detected once. The sample consisted of peripheral blood, taken on day 0 of AZD1222 vaccination. These receptors were obtained from an adult in good health. Each CDR3 is given with its conserved first and last residue. Each record gives: CDR3 length, V gene, D gene, clone size, J gene, CDR3 protein, CDR3 DNA. A D gene is named only where the DNA matches it firmly. Rows give clone size only sometimes, using once, few, many, or a class for an expanded clone.

>14|TRBV5-8|TRBD1|-|TRBJ1-6
CASSKTGAVSPLHF
TGTGCCAGCAGCAAGACAGGGGCGGTTTCACCCCTCCACTTT
>15|TRBV29-1|TRBD2|once|TRBJ2-7
CSVEAPSGGLYEQYF
TGCAGCGTTGAAGCACCTAGCGGAGGACTCTACGAGCAGTACTTC
>14|TRBV7-2|TRBD1|-|TRBJ2-7
CASSLSGQGYEQYF
TGTGCCAGCAGCCTCTCGGGACAGGGCTACGAGCAGTACTTC
>15|TRBV19|-|-|TRBJ2-1
CASGLLAGTTGEQFF
TGTGCCAGTGGCCTCCTAGCCGGTACAACAGGGGAGCAGTTCTTC
>13|TRBV30|-|-|TRBJ1-6
CAWGLQDNSPLHF
TGTGCCTGGGGGTTACAGGATAATTCACCCCTCCACTTT
>15|TRBV5-6|-|-|TRBJ2-2
CASAFRAKNTGELFF
TGTGCCAGCGCTTTCCGGGCCAAGAACACCGGGGAGCTGTTTTTT
>12|TRBV5-6|-|-|TRBJ1-2
CASRTTIYGYTF
TGTGCCAGCAGAACGACAATCTATGGCTACACCTTC
>13|TRBV6-6|TRBD1|-|TRBJ2-3
CASGTGGTDTQYF
TGTGCAAGCGGAACAGGGGGCACAGATACGCAGTATTTT
>16|TRBV18|-|-|TRBJ1-1
CASSPPAGSMNTEAFF
TGTGCCAGCTCACCACCTGCAGGTTCCATGAACACTGAAGCTTTCTTT
>13|TRBV12-3/TRBV12-4|-|-|TRBJ1-1
CASSRRPNTEAFF
TGTGCCAGCAGTCGGAGACCGAACACTGAAGCTTTCTTT
>14|TRBV7-9|-|-|TRBJ1-2
CASSPGSLRGGYTF
TGTGCCAGCAGCCCCGGGTCTCTCAGGGGTGGCTACACCTTC
>17|TRBV7-6|TRBD1|-|TRBJ1-1
CASSLGWDRAENTEAFF
TGTGCCAGCAGCTTAGGGTGGGACAGGGCGGAGAACACTGAAGCTTTCTTT
>14|TRBV28|-|-|TRBJ1-3
CASSLGPSGNTIYF
TGTGCCAGCAGTTTGGGTCCCTCTGGAAACACCATATATTTT
>15|TRBV7-6|-|-|TRBJ1-2
CASSPKGTDPYGYTF
TGTGCCAGCAGCCCAAAAGGGACCGATCCCTATGGCTACACCTTC
>16|TRBV28|TRBD2|once|TRBJ2-1
CASSPASGLLRNEQFF
TGTGCCAGCAGTCCAGCTAGCGGCCTCCTCAGAAATGAGCAGTTCTTC
>14|TRBV7-9|-|-|TRBJ2-7
CASSTTGSFYEQYF
TGTGCCAGCAGCACAACAGGGTCCTTCTACGAGCAGTACTTC
>17|TRBV6-1|-|-|TRBJ1-5
CASSASGQRLSNQPQHF
TGTGCCAGCAGTGCCTCCGGACAGAGACTTAGCAATCAGCCCCAGCATTTT
>13|TRBV7-8|-|-|TRBJ2-3
CASSLGRTDTQYF
TGTGCCAGCAGCTTAGGTCGCACAGATACGCAGTATTTT
>14|TRBV5-1|-|-|TRBJ2-7
CASRRDGSSYEQYF
TGCGCCAGCAGGCGGGACGGGTCTTCCTACGAGCAGTACTTC
>14|TRBV15|-|-|TRBJ1-1
CATSREGPNTEAFF
TGTGCCACCAGCAGAGAGGGTCCGAACACTGAAGCTTTCTTT
>14|TRBV7-2|TRBD1|-|TRBJ1-3
CASSFTTGSHTIYF
TGTGCCAGCAGCTTTACGACAGGGAGTCACACCATATATTTT
>14|TRBV19|-|-|TRBJ1-4
CASSIFPVEEKLFF
TGTGCCAGTAGTATTTTTCCAGTAGAAGAAAAACTGTTTTTT